The subject of this entry is one T cell receptor beta chain. Its specificity is unknown. Amplified TCR beta CDR3 regions derived from RNA transcripts. TCR CDR3 underwent first-round RT-PCR with the HTBI primer set. TCRdb reanalysed the multiplex PCR reads using MiXCR and keeps one entry per CDR3 protein. The sample carries some 500,000 distinct CDR3 sequences, about 16% recorded once. The data are from a study of T cells in Graves' hyperthyroidism and ophthalmopathy. The study's findings and limits: Most clonotypes that expanded in the thyroid above 0.001 also showed up in blood.

Germline trimming cut 1 base from V and 0 bases from J; bases unmatched to any gene: 2. Germline CDR1 is LGHNA and CDR2 is YSLEER. This CDR3 region has 15 residues. Out of 8.5 to 10 ml of fresh peripheral blood came the PBMCs. Sequenced input: blood. The clonotype originates from a young woman with Graves' ophthalmopathy. The J gene is TRBJ1-1, the V gene TRBV4-3, with 7 bases aligning to TRBD1. The CDR3 here is CASSQGQGLNTEAFF. The CDR3 DNA reads as TGCGCCAGCAGCCAAGGACAGGGCCTGAACACTGAAGCTTTCTTT.